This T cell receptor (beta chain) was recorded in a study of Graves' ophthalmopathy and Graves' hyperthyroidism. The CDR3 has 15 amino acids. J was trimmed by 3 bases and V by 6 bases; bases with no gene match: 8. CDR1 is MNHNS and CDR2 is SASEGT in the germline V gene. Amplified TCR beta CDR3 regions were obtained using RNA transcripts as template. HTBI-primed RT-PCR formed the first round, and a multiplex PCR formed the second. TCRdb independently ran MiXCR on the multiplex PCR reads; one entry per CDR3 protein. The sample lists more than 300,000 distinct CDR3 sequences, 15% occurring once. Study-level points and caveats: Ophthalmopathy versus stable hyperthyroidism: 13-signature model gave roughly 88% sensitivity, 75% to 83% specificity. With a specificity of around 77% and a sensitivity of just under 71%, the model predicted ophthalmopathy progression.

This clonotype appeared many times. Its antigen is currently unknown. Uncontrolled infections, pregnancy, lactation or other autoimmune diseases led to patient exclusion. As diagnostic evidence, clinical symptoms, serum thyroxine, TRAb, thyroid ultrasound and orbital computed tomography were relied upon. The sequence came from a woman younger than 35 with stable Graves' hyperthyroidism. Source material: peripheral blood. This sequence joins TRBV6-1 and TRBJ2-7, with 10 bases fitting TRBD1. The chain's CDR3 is CASREPGQGRYEQYF. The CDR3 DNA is TGTGCCAGCAGAGAGCCGGGACAGGGGCGCTACGAGCAGTACTTC.